The source of this T cell receptor (beta chain) is a study of blood T cell repertoires in COVID-19 (TCRdb year 2020). In terms of the full investigation: Collaborator samples came from the United States, Italy and Spain and covered acute and convalescent phases of COVID-19. The repertoires were released in a freely available public database meant as a resource for research on the immune response to SARS-CoV-2. The sample metadata nearly always contained a de-identified subject ID, COVID-19 status, age in years and sex. The material from the prospective study consisted of cDNA or gDNA derived from T cells, B-cell-depleted T cells, or PBMCs. Where available, HLA class I and class II types were taken from metadata supplied by the sample provider and were not determined by assay-based typing. Samples were obtained from the ongoing ImmuneRACE study (first 160 participants) and from 1,000 to 1,500 subjects provided by 6 global collaborators. Deeply sampled blood TCRbeta repertoires from subjects exposed to, actively infected with, or recovered from COVID-19 were included in the dataset.

This clone was picked up one time. Its binding antigen is unknown. Qualities for individual bases were not recorded, and no much larger clone is one base off. Via the germline V gene (reference sequence), CDR1 is LGHDT and CDR2 YNNKEL. The germline V end is reduced by 1 base and the J end by 7 bases; junction bases left unmatched: 8. The CDR3 measures 16 amino acids from cysteine to phenylalanine. The CDR3 DNA has 48 bases and is translated from base 1. TCRbeta CDR3 regions were amplified from genomic DNA by means of the immunoSEQ Assay, a bias-controlled multiplex PCR. Turning to the authors' computational methods: The number of nucleated cells in each sample was estimated by amplification of reference gene primers within the assay. To quantify the absolute abundance of each unique TCRbeta CDR3 rearrangement, sequence reads were collapsed and filtered. Productive Simpson clonality was computed per sample as the square root of Simpson's diversity index over productive rearrangements. Here the immuneACCESS table is served through TCRdb, limited to in-frame sequences with V and J called. Missing clones are a known gap in these copies; in checked studies unresolved V genes cover under half, and the rest lacks a known reason. The V and J calls and clone size are taken from that table; D and trimming were inferred from the DNA. Here the sample has 130,000 or so clones; around nine tenths occur a single time. Approximately 1.4% of the sample is held by the ten biggest clonotypes.

Collaborating institutions collected whole blood in K2EDTA tubes following their own protocols. For TCRbeta analysis, collaborators shipped samples in one of three forms: frozen whole blood, isolated PBMCs, or DNA extracted from either of those sample types. Study-wide conclusions, independent of this receptor: The amount of clinical and demographic metadata varied by source and participant and was provided uncurated.

Recombination joined TRBV3-1 (or the pseudogene TRBV3-2) with TRBJ2-7, with 12 middle bases fitting TRBD2. Sequences were obtained from peripheral blood. This TCR was sampled from a human donor in a cohort sampled during active COVID-19. The CDR3 reads as follows: CASSQGLAGGPREQYF. The nucleotides are TGTGCCAGCAGCCAAGGCCTAGCGGGGGGGCCAAGGGAGCAGTACTTC.